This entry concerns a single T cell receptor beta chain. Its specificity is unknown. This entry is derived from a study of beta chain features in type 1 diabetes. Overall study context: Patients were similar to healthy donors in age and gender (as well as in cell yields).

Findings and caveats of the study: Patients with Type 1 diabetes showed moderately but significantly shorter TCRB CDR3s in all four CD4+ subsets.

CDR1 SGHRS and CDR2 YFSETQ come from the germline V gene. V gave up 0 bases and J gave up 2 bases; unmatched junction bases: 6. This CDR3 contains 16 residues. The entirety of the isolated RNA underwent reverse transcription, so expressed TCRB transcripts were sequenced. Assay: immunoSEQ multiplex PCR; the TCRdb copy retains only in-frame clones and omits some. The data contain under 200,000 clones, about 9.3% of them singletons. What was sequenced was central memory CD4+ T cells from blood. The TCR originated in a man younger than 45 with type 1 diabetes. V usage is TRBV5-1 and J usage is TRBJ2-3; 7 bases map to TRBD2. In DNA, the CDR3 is TGCGCCAGCAGCTTGGGGGCTAGCGGAATCACAGATACGCAGTATTTT. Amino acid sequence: CASSLGASGITDTQYF. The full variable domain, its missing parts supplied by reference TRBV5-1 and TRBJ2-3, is KAGVTQTPRYLIKTRGQQVTLSCSPISGHRSVSWYQQTPGQGLQFLFEYFSETQRNKGNFPGRFSGRQFSNSRSEMNVSTLELGDSALYLCASSLGASGITDTQYFGPGTRLTVL.